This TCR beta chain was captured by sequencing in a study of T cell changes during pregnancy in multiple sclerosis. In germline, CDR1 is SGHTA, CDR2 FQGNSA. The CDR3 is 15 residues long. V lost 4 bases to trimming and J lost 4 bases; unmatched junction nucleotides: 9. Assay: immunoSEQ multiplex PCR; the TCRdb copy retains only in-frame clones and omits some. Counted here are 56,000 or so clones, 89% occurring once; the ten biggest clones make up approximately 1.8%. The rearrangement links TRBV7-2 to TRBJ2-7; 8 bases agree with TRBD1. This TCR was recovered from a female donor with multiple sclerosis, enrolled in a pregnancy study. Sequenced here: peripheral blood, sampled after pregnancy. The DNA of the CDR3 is TGTGCCAGCAGCTCCCTCAGGGGGCGCTTATACGAGCAGTACTTC. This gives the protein CASSSLRGRLYEQYF.